This T cell receptor (beta chain) appears in the sequencing data of a study of cytomegalovirus exposure and HLA in healthy donors. Here immunoSEQ multiplex PCR was the method, and the copy in TCRdb shows in-frame clones only, minus some. The table has about 64,000 clones, about 89% seen once. V was cut by 3 bases and J by 0 bases, with 9 bases left in between. The CDR3 spans 14 residues. CDR1 and CDR2 (germline): MNHNY, SVGAGI (reference sequence). The sequence was collected from a woman between 18 and 29 years old in good health and CMV-seronegative. V gene TRBV6-6 combines with J gene TRBJ2-7; D is ambiguous. The sequencing sample was made of PBMCs. CDR3 DNA sequence: TGTGCCAGCAGTTATCTCGAGGCCTCCTACGAGCAGTACTTC. The encoded protein is CASSYLEASYEQYF.